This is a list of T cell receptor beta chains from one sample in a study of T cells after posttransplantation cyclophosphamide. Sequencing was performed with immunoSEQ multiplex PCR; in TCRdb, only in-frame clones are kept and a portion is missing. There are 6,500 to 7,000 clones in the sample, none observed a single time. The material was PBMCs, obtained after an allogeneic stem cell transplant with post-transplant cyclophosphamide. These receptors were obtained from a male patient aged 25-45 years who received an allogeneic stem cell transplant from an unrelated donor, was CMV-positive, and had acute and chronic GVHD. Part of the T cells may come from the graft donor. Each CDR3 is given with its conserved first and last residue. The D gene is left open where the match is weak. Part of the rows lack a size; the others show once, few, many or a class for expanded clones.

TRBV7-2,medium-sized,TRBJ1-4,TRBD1,TGTGCCAGCAGCCTAGGGACAGGGGGCATTATTAATGAAAAACTGTTTTTT,CASSLGTGGIINEKLFF
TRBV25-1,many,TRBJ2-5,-,TGTGCCAGCAGTGAATATATGGAGGGGGCGCGTTCCCAAGAGACCCAGTACTTC,CASSEYMEGARSQETQYF
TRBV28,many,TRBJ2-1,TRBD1,TGTGCCAGCAGTTTTAGCCGGGACAGGCAGTTCTTC,CASSFSRDRQFF
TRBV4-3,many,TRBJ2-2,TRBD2,TGCGCCAGCAGCCAAAACCAGGGACTAGCGGGACTAGGGGAGCTGTTTTTT,CASSQNQGLAGLGELFF
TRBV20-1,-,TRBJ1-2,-,TGCAGGCCCAAAGGGGATGGCTACACCTTC,CRPKGDGYTF
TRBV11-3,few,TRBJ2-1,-,TGTGCCAGCAGCACATACGAAGAAGTCTACAATGAGCAGTTCTTC,CASSTYEEVYNEQFF
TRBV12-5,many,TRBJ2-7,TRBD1,TGTGCTAGTGGTTTGGACCGGGACAGGAACTACGAGCAGTACTTC,CASGLDRDRNYEQYF
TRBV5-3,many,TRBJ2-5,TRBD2,TGTGCCAGAAGCTCCAGACTAGCGGGAGGTGGCCAAGAGACCCAGTACTTC,CARSSRLAGGGQETQYF
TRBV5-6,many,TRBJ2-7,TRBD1,TGTGCCAGCAGCTTCGGGACAGGGGGCTACGAGCAGTACTTC,CASSFGTGGYEQYF
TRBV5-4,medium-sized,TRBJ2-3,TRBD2,TGTGCCAGCAGCACGAGGGTAGCGGGGGGGCCCACAGATACGCAGTATTTT,CASSTRVAGGPTDTQYF
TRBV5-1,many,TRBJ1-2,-,TGCGCCAGCAGCTCAGGGGACCGAATCGATGGCTACACCTTC,CASSSGDRIDGYTF
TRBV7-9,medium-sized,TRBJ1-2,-,TGTGCCAGCAGCTTAGGGGCTGATGGCTACACCTTC,CASSLGADGYTF
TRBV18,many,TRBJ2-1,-,TGTGCCAGCTCCCCGAACGGGGGGCATGAGCAGTTCTTC,CASSPNGGHEQFF
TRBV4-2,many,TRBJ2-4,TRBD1,TGTGCCAGCAGCCACTTACAGGGGCAAACAGCCAAAAACATTCAGTACTTC,CASSHLQGQTAKNIQYF
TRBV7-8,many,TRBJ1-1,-,TGTGCCAGCAGCTTACTCCGATTACCGAGGAACACTGAAGCTTTCTTT,CASSLLRLPRNTEAFF
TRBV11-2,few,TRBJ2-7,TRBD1,TGTGCCAGCAGCCCGGGACAGGTTGGGGACTACGAGCAGTACTTC,CASSPGQVGDYEQYF
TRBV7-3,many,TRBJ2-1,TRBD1,TGTGCCAGCAGCCCTAGGGACAGGGAAAAAAGCTACTACAATGAGCAGTTCTTC,CASSPRDREKSYYNEQFF
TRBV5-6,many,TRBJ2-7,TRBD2,TGTGCCAGCAGCCATGGGGGAGGGCGCGAGCAGTACTTC,CASSHGGGREQYF
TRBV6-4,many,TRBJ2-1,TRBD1,TGTGCCAGCAGTGACTCGACAGGGGTTGGTAATGAGCAGTTCTTC,CASSDSTGVGNEQFF
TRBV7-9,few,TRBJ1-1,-,TGTGCCAGCAGCTTGTTGGAGAGGGCGAGTTGGAACACTGAAGCTTTCTTT,CASSLLERASWNTEAFF
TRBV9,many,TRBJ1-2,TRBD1,TGTGCCAGCAGCGCAACAGGGGGCGCGGGGGGCTACACCTTC,CASSATGGAGGYTF
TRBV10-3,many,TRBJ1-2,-,TGTGCCATCAGTGCCAGAAACCTCTATGGCTACACCTTC,CAISARNLYGYTF
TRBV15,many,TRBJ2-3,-,TGTGCCACCAGCAGAGCGTATGAGGGAACAGATACGCAGTATTTT,CATSRAYEGTDTQYF
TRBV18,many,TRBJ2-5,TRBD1,TGTGCCAGCTCACGGAAACAGGGGGACGAGACCCAGTACTTC,CASSRKQGDETQYF